This T cell receptor beta chain was captured by sequencing in a study of cytomegalovirus exposure and HLA in healthy donors. Clones were sequenced by immunoSEQ multiplex PCR, and TCRdb holds only the in-frame ones, with some missing. The sample lists approximately 20,000 clones, 97% occurring once. Germline V gene data show CDR1 as MNHEY and CDR2 as SVGAGI. The CDR3 spans 14 residues. V dropped 4 bases and J dropped 7; count of bases not matched to a gene: 4. The sequenced sample was PBMCs. The chain uses TRBV6-5 and TRBJ2-1; 10 bases map to TRBD1. This clonotype was sampled from a young man in good health and CMV-seropositive. DNA for the CDR3: TGTGCCAGCAGTTCAGACAGGGGGCTTAATGAGCAGTTCTTC. Amino acids: CASSSDRGLNEQFF.